Listed below are T cell receptor beta chains from one sample, sequenced in a study of blood T cell repertoires in COVID-19. Profiled with immunoSEQ multiplex PCR; TCRdb holds only in-frame clones, not every one. The sample includes about 210,000 clones, about nine tenths seen only once; the top ten take 7% to 7.5%. The sample comprised PBMCs or T cells enriched from blood (not recorded which). These receptors all stem from a man under 40 in a cohort exposed to, infected with or recovered from COVID-19 (not recorded which). CDR3s include the opening cysteine and the closing phenylalanine or tryptophan. D genes are given only for firm matches. Some rows have no size entry. The others give once, few or many, or a class for an expanded clone.

D gene	clone size	V gene	J gene	CDR3 protein	CDR3 DNA
TRBD2	-	TRBV6-5	TRBJ2-1	CASSLAGDSYNEQFF	TGTGCCAGCAGTTTGGCGGGAGATAGTTACAATGAGCAGTTCTTC
-	-	TRBV21-1	TRBJ2-1	CASSKGPQGGVPNNSYNEQFF	TGTGCCAGCAGCAAGGGACCACAGGGGGGCGTACCAAATAACTCCTACAATGAGCAGTTCTTC
-	-	TRBV5-5	TRBJ1-3	CASSLSRWGIGNTIYF	TGTGCCAGCAGCTTGAGTCGTTGGGGCATTGGAAACACCATATATTTT
-	-	TRBV28	TRBJ1-1	CAISGELNTEAFF	TGTGCCATTTCAGGGGAGCTGAACACTGAAGCTTTCTTT
TRBD2	-	TRBV19	TRBJ2-1	CASSTLAGGYNEQFF	TGTGCCAGTAGTACCCTAGCGGGAGGGTACAATGAGCAGTTCTTC
-	once	TRBV27	TRBJ1-6	CASSLNGSPLHF	TGTGCCAGCAGTTTGAACGGTTCACCCCTCCACTTT
TRBD1	-	TRBV18	TRBJ1-1	CASSKGAGTEAFF	TGTGCCAGCTCGAAGGGGGCTGGGACTGAAGCTTTCTTT
TRBD2	-	TRBV3-1/TRBV3-2	TRBJ2-7	CASSQETGGPYEQYF	TGTGCCAGCAGCCAAGAAACGGGGGGGCCCTACGAGCAGTACTTC
TRBD1	-	TRBV7-2	TRBJ2-7	CASSLGQGGPYEQYF	TGTGCCAGCAGCTTGGGACAGGGTGGCCCCTACGAGCAGTACTTC
TRBD2	-	TRBV5-4	TRBJ2-2	CAVSGGPAGELFF	TGTGCTGTTTCGGGAGGGCCTGCCGGGGAGCTGTTTTTT
-	-	TRBV9	TRBJ1-1	CASSVGGDTEAFF	TGTGCCAGCAGCGTAGGGGGGGACACTGAAGCTTTCTTT
-	-	TRBV18	TRBJ2-3	CASSPHRETSTDTQYF	TGTGCCAGCTCACCACACAGGGAGACTAGCACAGATACGCAGTATTTT
TRBD2	few	TRBV6-2/TRBV6-3	TRBJ2-7	CASSRPSSGRTPYEQYF	TGTGCCAGCAGTAGACCCTCTAGCGGGAGGACCCCCTACGAGCAGTACTTC
TRBD2	-	TRBV5-1	TRBJ2-7	CASSLWLADSYEQYF	TGCGCCAGCAGCTTGTGGCTAGCGGACTCCTACGAGCAGTACTTC
TRBD2	-	TRBV19	TRBJ2-1	CASSLGGDPGALLDNEQFF	TGTGCCAGTAGTTTGGGGGGGGACCCGGGAGCACTCCTCGACAATGAGCAGTTCTTC
-	-	TRBV9	TRBJ1-1	CASSPPAGRGEAFF	TGTGCCAGCAGCCCTCCGGCGGGGAGAGGTGAAGCTTTCTTT
TRBD1	-	TRBV7-4	TRBJ1-1	CASSLWTGPVNTEAFF	TGTGCCAGCAGCTTGTGGACAGGACCCGTCAACACTGAAGCTTTCTTT
-	-	TRBV6-6	TRBJ1-1	CAVVRGANTEAFF	TGTGCCGTCGTTCGGGGGGCAAACACTGAAGCTTTCTTT
-	-	TRBV5-1	TRBJ2-7	CASSHQGEAYEQYF	TGCGCCAGCAGTCACCAGGGGGAGGCCTACGAGCAGTACTTC
-	-	TRBV6-5	TRBJ1-2	CASRLAGNGYTF	TGTGCCAGCAGGTTGGCAGGGAATGGCTACACCTTC
TRBD1	few	TRBV7-2	TRBJ2-7	CASSLAGQGDEQYF	TGTGCCAGCAGCTTAGCAGGACAGGGGGACGAGCAGTACTTC
-	once	TRBV2	TRBJ2-7	CASRHPATRLYEQYF	TGTGCCAGCAGACACCCAGCTACTAGGTTATACGAGCAGTACTTC
-	-	TRBV7-9	TRBJ2-2	CASSLGEYPHDTGELFF	TGTGCCAGCAGCTTAGGAGAATACCCTCATGACACCGGGGAGCTGTTTTTT
TRBD2	-	TRBV7-6	TRBJ2-1	CASSINFRGRAREQFF	TGTGCCAGCAGTATAAATTTTCGCGGGAGGGCCCGGGAGCAGTTCTTC
-	-	TRBV7-2	TRBJ2-7	CASSPTTGKQYF	TGTGCCAGCAGCCCGACAACAGGCAAGCAGTACTTC
-	-	TRBV7-3	TRBJ2-1	CASSLAGGEQFF	TGTGCCAGCAGCTTAGCGGGTGGTGAGCAGTTCTTC
TRBD1	-	TRBV3-1/TRBV3-2	TRBJ2-7	CASSQGRDRGFYEQYF	TGTGCCAGCAGCCAGGGGAGGGACAGGGGGTTCTACGAGCAGTACTTC
TRBD1	few	TRBV18	TRBJ1-1	CASSPQGARTEAFF	TGTGCCAGCTCACCACAGGGGGCAAGGACTGAAGCTTTCTTT
-	-	TRBV5-5	TRBJ2-7	CASSLQGFAYEQYF	TGTGCCAGCAGTTTACAGGGATTCGCGTACGAGCAGTACTTC
TRBD2	-	TRBV25-1	TRBJ2-7	CASTRASGLYEQYF	TGTGCCAGCACGCGGGCTAGCGGGCTCTACGAGCAGTACTTC
-	-	TRBV7-2	TRBJ1-5	CASRDGGPSNQPQHF	TGTGCCAGCAGAGACGGGGGACCTAGCAATCAGCCCCAGCATTTT
-	-	TRBV28	TRBJ1-5	CASSFYRAGNQPQHF	TGTGCCAGCAGTTTCTACAGGGCGGGCAATCAGCCCCAGCATTTT
-	-	TRBV18	TRBJ2-3	CASSSGISSTDTQYF	TGTGCCAGCTCATCAGGGATATCTAGCACAGATACGCAGTATTTT
-	-	TRBV6-5	TRBJ2-1	CASRTGNEQFF	TGTGCCAGCAGAACAGGCAATGAGCAGTTCTTC
TRBD2	-	TRBV27	TRBJ2-7	CASSLVSGRSGEQYF	TGTGCCAGCAGTTTGGTTAGCGGGAGATCCGGGGAGCAGTACTTC
TRBD1	-	TRBV13	TRBJ1-6	CASSYTGTALDAYNSPLHF	TGTGCCAGCAGCTACACCGGGACAGCACTGGACGCCTATAATTCACCCCTCCACTTT
TRBD2	-	TRBV4-3	TRBJ2-3	CASSQTRSLSGRTSTDTQYF	TGCGCCAGCAGCCAAACCCGGTCTCTTAGCGGGAGAACCAGCACAGATACGCAGTATTTT
TRBD1	-	TRBV28	TRBJ1-2	CASSRKQDRIVVGYTF	TGTGCCAGCAGCAGGAAACAGGACAGGATAGTAGTAGGCTACACCTTC
TRBD1	-	TRBV4-3	TRBJ1-4	CASSQAQGAFEKLFF	TGCGCCAGCAGCCAAGCGCAGGGGGCTTTTGAAAAACTGTTTTTT
-	-	TRBV25-1	TRBJ2-1	CASSPMAASSYNEQFF	TGTGCCAGCAGTCCTATGGCGGCAAGCTCCTACAATGAGCAGTTCTTC
TRBD1	-	TRBV6-5	TRBJ2-7	CASRAQTGPYEQYF	TGTGCCAGCAGGGCACAGACAGGGCCCTACGAGCAGTACTTC
TRBD1	-	TRBV2	TRBJ2-1	CASFSGTGYNEQFF	TGTGCCAGTTTTTCCGGGACAGGCTACAATGAGCAGTTCTTC
TRBD1	-	TRBV9	TRBJ2-7	CASSLTGQGEYEQYF	TGTGCCAGCAGCTTAACGGGACAGGGGGAGTACGAGCAGTACTTC
-	-	TRBV28	TRBJ2-7	CASSILSYEQYF	TGTGCCAGCAGTATCCTCTCCTACGAGCAGTACTTC
-	once	TRBV9	TRBJ1-2	CASSPRHVNYGYTF	TGTGCCAGCAGCCCTCGACACGTTAACTATGGCTACACCTTC
TRBD1	-	TRBV11-3	TRBJ1-1	CASSETRQGGAFF	TGTGCCAGCAGCGAGACGCGACAGGGTGGAGCTTTCTTT
TRBD1	-	TRBV7-3	TRBJ2-4	CASSLGQGKNIQYF	TGTGCCAGCAGCTTAGGACAGGGGAAAAACATTCAGTACTTC